A single sample is the source of the 14 T cell receptor beta chains below, sequenced in a study of naive and memory T cell subsets. The library had UMIs added by 3' ligation of an oligonucleotide to TCR cDNA. Ligated cDNA underwent four rounds of PCR with nested alpha and beta constant region primers and SP2. Each CDR3 protein gets one entry after TCRdb re-called the 5' RACE reads with MiXCR. The table has tens of thousands of distinct CDR3 sequences, 7.2% seen once. These receptors originate from a male donor in good health.

This chain links TRBV5-8 with TRBJ2-7; no reliable D call. There are 17 residues in the CDR3. Deletions cut 0 bases from V and 2 bases from J, with 18 bases between. The V gene's germline CDR1 is SGHTS and CDR2 YDEGEE. CDR3 DNA sequence: TGTGCCAGCAGCTTGGCACTTCTAGGACGGCAAACCTACGAGCAGTACTTC. Amino acids: CASSLALLGRQTYEQYF. The variable domain in full, with the rest retrieved from reference TRBV5-8 and TRBJ2-7, is EAGVTQSPTHLIKTRGQQATLRCSPISGHTSVYWYQQALGLGLQFLLWYDEGEERNRGNFPPRFSGRQFPNYSSELNVNALELEDSALYLCASSLALLGRQTYEQYFGPGTRLTVT.

This clonotype has ten or more counts. V gene TRBV12-3 or TRBV12-4 combines with J gene TRBJ1-4; maybe TRBD1 (6 bases). Between the trimmed V and J ends, which lost 5 bases and 6 bases, there was a span of 13 bases. The CDR3 is made up of 14 amino acids. The CDR3 region is CASSRQVMDEKLFF. CDR3 nucleotides: TGTGCCAGCAGTAGACAGGTCATGGATGAAAAACTGTTTTTT.

This clonotype showed up just a few times. This chain connects TRBV4-1 to TRBJ2-7; 11 nucleotides align to TRBD2. CDR3 length: 15 residues. Germline CDR1 and CDR2: MGHRA and YSYEKL. The junction had 3 bases not matched to a gene; V was cut back by 3 bases and J by 2 bases. DNA of the CDR3: TGCGCCAGCAGCCAGGATAGCGGGAGGGCCTACGAGCAGTACTTC. This gives the protein CASSQDSGRAYEQYF.

V and J are TRBV14 and TRBJ2-5, with D uncertain. Per germline, CDR1 SGHDN and CDR2 FVKESK. The V end lost 1 base, the J end lost 0 bases, and 3 bases lay between the germline ends. The CDR3 sequence is 13 residues long. In DNA, the CDR3 is TGTGCCAGCAGCCAAGCTAACCAAGAGACCCAGTACTTC. This sequence encodes CASSQANQETQYF.

V gene TRBV10-3 combines with J gene TRBJ2-7; 8 bases are shared with TRBD2. The CDR3 is made up of 16 amino acids. CDR1 is ENHRY and CDR2 is SYGVKD in the germline V gene. V lost 3 bases, J lost 0 bases, and 7 bases stayed unmatched. Here the CDR3 DNA reads TGTGCCATCAGTGACCCCAGCGGGGGCCGCTCCTACGAGCAGTACTTC. It translates to CAISDPSGGRSYEQYF.

The table lists this clonotype with many counts. The genes are TRBV28 and TRBJ2-7, with D perhaps TRBD1 (6 bases). V lost 3 bases and J 5 bases, leaving 17 bases between the germline ends. Germline-derived CDR1 and CDR2 are MDHEN and SYDVKM. The CDR3 sequence is 15 residues long. CDR3 coding DNA: TGTGCCAGCAGTTTTGACAGGTCCACCCTCGACGAGCAGTACTTC. Amino acid sequence: CASSFDRSTLDEQYF.

This clonotype was detected a few times. V gene TRBV6-1 combines with J gene TRBJ2-5, with no clear D. The germline V gene encodes CDR1 MNHNS and CDR2 SASEGT. With 0 bases removed from V and 5 bases from J, the gap between germline ends came to 4 bases. The CDR3 covers 12 residues. For the CDR3, the DNA is TGTGCCAGCAGTGAAGCGGTGGAGACCCAGTACTTC. Protein product: CASSEAVETQYF.

At least ten counts were recorded for this clonotype. V is TRBV2 and J is TRBJ2-1; no clear D. Trimming took 0 bases from V and 10 from J, leaving 16 bases between them. The CDR3 totals 15 residues. Germline V CDR1 and CDR2: SNHLY, FYNNEI. CDR3 nucleotide sequence: TGTGCCAGCAGTGAAGCGCTCCTTCGAGCGAGGGAGCAGTTCTTC. Translating gives CASSEALLRAREQFF.

This clonotype came up many times. V gene TRBV2 combines with J gene TRBJ2-7; D gene unclear. Germline V gene sequence: CDR1 SNHLY, CDR2 FYNNEI. The length of the CDR3 is 12 residues. Trimming removed 5 bases from V and 6 bases from J, with 11 bases in between. This CDR3 is CASSLGRSEQYF. CDR3 bases: TGTGCCAGCAGTCTAGGGCGAAGCGAGCAGTACTTC.

This clonotype was observed many times. The J gene is TRBJ2-7, the V gene TRBV27; perhaps TRBD1 as D (6 bases). Trimming removed 8 bases from V and 5 bases from J, with 19 bases in between. The CDR3 consists of 14 residues. Germline V gives CDR1 MNHEY, CDR2 SMNVEV (reference sequence). CDR3 sequence reads: CASGVGGGVDEQYF. The CDR3 DNA sequence: TGTGCCAGCGGGGTAGGGGGTGGTGTGGACGAGCAGTACTTC.

About this clonotype: The junction and the germline gene differ at one end; a read error may be behind it. This rearrangement joins TRBV9 to TRBJ1-2; 9 bases line up with TRBD1. The CDR3 is 15 residues long. Germline CDR1 is SGDLS and CDR2 is YYNGEE. The CDR3 spells CVSTSQGALDYGYTF. The CDR3 DNA sequence: TGTGTCAGCACCTCACAGGGGGCGCTGGACTATGGCTACACCTTC. Drawing the rest from reference TRBV9 and TRBJ1-2, the complete variable domain is DSGVTQTPKHLITATGQRVTLRCSPRSGDLSVYWYQQSLDQGLQFLIQYYNGEERAKGNILERFSAQQFPDLHSELNLSSLELGDSALYFCVSTSQGALDYGYTFGSGTRLTVV.

This clonotype has a count of ten or more. The rearrangement joins TRBV30 to TRBJ2-3; D is perhaps TRBD1 or TRBD2 (5 bases each). Germline loops: CDR1 GTSNPN, CDR2 SVGIG (reference sequence). V lost 0 bases, J lost 2 bases, and 12 bases lay in between. The CDR3 length is 15 residues. CDR3 region: CAWSVVGGATDTQYF. The CDR3 nucleotides read TGTGCCTGGAGTGTAGTTGGGGGAGCCACAGATACGCAGTATTTT.

The CDR3 DNA is TGTGCCAGCAGCTTTATAGCGGGAGGCCACCAAGAGACCCAGTACTTC. Translating gives CASSFIAGGHQETQYF. The chain uses TRBV5-5 and TRBJ2-5, with 10 bases that match TRBD2. Germline V gene sequence: CDR1 SGHKS, CDR2 YYEKEE (reference sequence). The CDR3 is 16 residues long. Trimming took 2 bases from V and 0 from J; bases not matched to a gene: 4.

This clonotype showed up just a few times. The gene calls are TRBV19 and TRBJ2-1; 9 nucleotides agree with TRBD2. The J segment lost 10 bases and the V segment lost 1 base, leaving 5 bases of the junction unmatched. Germline V CDR1 and CDR2: LNHDA, SQIVND (reference sequence). This CDR3 contains 14 residues. The CDR3 DNA is TGTGCCAGTAGTATAGTAGCGGGAGCAGACGAGCAGTTCTTC. Amino acid sequence: CASSIVAGADEQFF.